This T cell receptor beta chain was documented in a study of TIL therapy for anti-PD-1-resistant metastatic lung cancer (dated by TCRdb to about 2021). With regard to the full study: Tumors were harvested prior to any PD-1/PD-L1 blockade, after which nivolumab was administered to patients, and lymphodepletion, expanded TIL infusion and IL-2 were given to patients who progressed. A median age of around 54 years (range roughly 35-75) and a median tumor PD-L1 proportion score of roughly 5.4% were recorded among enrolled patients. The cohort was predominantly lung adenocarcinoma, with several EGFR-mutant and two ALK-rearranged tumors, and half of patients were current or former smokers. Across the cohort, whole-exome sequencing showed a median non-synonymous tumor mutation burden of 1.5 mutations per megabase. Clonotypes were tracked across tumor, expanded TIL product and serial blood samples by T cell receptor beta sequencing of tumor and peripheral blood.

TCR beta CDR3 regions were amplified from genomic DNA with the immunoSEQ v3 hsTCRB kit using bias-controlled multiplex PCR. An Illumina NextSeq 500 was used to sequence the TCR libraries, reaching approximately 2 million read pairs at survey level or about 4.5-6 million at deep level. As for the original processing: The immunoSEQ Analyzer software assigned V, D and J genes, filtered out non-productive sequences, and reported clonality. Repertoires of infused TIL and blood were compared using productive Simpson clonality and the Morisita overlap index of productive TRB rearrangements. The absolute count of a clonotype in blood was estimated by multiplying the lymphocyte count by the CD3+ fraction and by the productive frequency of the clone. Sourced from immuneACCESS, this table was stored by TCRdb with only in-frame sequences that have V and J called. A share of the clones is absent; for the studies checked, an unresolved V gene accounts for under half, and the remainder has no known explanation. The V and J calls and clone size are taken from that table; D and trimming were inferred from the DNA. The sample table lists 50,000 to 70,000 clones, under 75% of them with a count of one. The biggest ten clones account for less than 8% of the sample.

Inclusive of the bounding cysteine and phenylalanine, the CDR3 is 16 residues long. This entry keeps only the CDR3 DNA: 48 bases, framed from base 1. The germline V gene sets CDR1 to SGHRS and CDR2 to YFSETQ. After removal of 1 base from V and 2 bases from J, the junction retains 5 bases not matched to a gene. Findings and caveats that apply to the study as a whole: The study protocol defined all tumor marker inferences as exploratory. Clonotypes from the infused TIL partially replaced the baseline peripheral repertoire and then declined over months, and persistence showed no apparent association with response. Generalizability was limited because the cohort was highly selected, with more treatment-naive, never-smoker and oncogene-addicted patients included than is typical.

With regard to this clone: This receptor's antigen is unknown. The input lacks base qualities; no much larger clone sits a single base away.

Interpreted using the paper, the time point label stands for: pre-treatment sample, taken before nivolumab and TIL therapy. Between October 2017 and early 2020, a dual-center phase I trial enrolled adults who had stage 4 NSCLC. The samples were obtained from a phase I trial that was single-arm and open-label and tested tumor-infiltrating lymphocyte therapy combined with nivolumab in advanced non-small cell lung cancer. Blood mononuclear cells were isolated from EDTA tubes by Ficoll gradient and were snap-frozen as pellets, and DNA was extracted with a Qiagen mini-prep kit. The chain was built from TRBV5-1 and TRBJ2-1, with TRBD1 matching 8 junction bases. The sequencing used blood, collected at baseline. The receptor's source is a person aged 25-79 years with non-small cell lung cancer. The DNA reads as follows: TGCGCCAGCAGCTTGATACAGGGGGGCACCTACAATGAGCAGTTCTTC. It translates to CASSLIQGGTYNEQFF.